This T cell receptor (beta chain) comes out of a study of OX40 agonist ivuxolimab in advanced cancers. Background on the study: There were three patients with partial responses, one having hepatocellular carcinoma and two cutaneous melanoma.

Only in-frame clones appear in the TCRdb table, and some are missing; sequencing was by immunoSEQ multiplex PCR. This repertoire shows some 40,000 clones, 90% to 95% found once; its top ten account for less than 30%. Germline CDR1 reads SGDLS; CDR2 reads YYNGEE. The length of the CDR3 is 15 residues. With 0 bases removed from V and 2 bases from J, the gap between germline ends came to 11 bases. This TCR was sampled from an adult with an advanced solid tumor such as melanoma, head and neck, liver or kidney cancer. V is TRBV9 and J is TRBJ2-5, with a tentative D call TRBD2 (6 bases). Sequencing was performed on CD4+ or CD8+ T cells sorted from blood, taken in a trial of the OX40 agonist ivuxolimab. As DNA, the CDR3 is TGTGCCAGCAGCGTAGGAGGGAGCGGGCAAGAGACCCAGTACTTC. This sequence encodes CASSVGGSGQETQYF.